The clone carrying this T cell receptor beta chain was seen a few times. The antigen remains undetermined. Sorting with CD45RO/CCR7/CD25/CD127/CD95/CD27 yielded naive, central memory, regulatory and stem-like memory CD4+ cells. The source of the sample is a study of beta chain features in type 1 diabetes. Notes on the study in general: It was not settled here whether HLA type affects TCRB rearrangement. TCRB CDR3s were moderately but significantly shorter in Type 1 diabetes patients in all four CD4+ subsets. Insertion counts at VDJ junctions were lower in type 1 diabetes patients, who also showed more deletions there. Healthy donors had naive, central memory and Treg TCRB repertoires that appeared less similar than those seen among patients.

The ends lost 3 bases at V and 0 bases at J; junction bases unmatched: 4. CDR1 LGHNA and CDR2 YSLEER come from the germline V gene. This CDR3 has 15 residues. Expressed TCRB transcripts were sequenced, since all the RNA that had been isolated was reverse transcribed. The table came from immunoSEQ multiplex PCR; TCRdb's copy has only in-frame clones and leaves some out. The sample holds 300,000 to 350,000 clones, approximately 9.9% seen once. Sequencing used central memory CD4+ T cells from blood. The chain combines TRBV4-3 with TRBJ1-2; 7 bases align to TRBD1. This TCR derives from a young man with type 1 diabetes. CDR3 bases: TGCGCCAGCAGCCAGACAGGGACTGCTAACTATGGCTACACCTTC. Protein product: CASSQTGTANYGYTF.